The 10 T cell receptor gamma chains below were found in one sample sequenced in a study of γδ T cells in repeated Plasmodium falciparum infection. TCRdb re-called the multiplex PCR reads with CATT. Of 11,000 to 15,000 gamma-chain clones in the sample, around 1.6% were seen once. Gammadelta T cells were flow-sorted from PBMC into Vgamma9/Vdelta2+ and Vdelta2-negative populations for bulk analysis. Sequencing input: gamma-delta T cells from blood. These receptors were collected from a pool of human donors (malaria-infected and uninfected, not separated).

Turning to this clone: This DNA's translation and the protein TCRdb lists, from a much larger clone, do not match at residue 6, likely due to a read error; the protein shown is translated from the DNA. The genes are TRGV9 and TRGJ1 or TRGJ2. In the absence of a J gene in TCRdb, the DNA was matched to germline to assign it here. This CDR3 has 10 residues. Germline CDR1 and CDR2: GITISATS and ISYDGTV (reference sequence). Trimming at V came to 3 bases and at J to 12 bases, leaving 5 bases not matched to a gene. CDR3 sequence (DNA): TGTGCCTTGTGGGAGACTTGGAAACTCTTT. Protein sequence: CALWETWKLF.

This clone was found a few times. The amino acid sequence in TCRdb belongs to a much larger clone and departs from this DNA's translation at residue 14, likely a sequencing read error; the sequence shown is translated from the DNA. This sequence joins TRGV9 and TRGJP1. The J gene, missing from TCRdb, was assigned here through DNA to germline matching. This CDR3 comprises 18 residues. J lost 12 bases, V lost 3 bases, and 25 bases had no gene match. The V gene's germline CDR1 is GITISATS and CDR2 ISYDGTV (reference sequence). The CDR3 sequence is CALWETPRFTFARRFKIF. For the CDR3, the DNA is TGTGCCTTGTGGGAGACCCCCCGTTTCACTTTCGCCCGGCGGTTCAAGATATTT.

As to this clone: This is likely an artifact of a read error, given a far larger clone one base away. This specimen includes other DNA sequences encoding the same CDR3. Called V gene: TRGV5; the J gene was not called. The germline V gene has CDR1 VINAFY and CDR2 YDVSNSKD. The CDR3 has 11 amino acids. CDR3 bases: TGTGCCACCCCATTATCTTATAAGAAGCTCTTT. Translating gives CATPLSYKKLF.

Of note for this clone: TCRdb lists the protein of a much larger clone for this DNA, which differs at residue 7, so this is likely a read error; the protein given here is translated from the DNA itself. The chain recombines TRGV4 with TRGJ1 or TRGJ2. The J gene, left out of TCRdb, was set here by checking the DNA against germline. Trimming cost V 0 bases and J 3 bases; bases outside gene matches: 11. The CDR3 totals 16 residues. From germline, CDR1 is EGSTGY and CDR2 YDSYTSSV. CDR3 sequence: CATWDGHPPVYYKKLF. For the CDR3, the DNA is TGTGCCACCTGGGATGGGCACCCTCCAGTTTATTATAAGAAACTCTTT.

This clone was seen many times. Only one base separates this from a far larger clonotype, so it likely reflects a read error. Other DNA sequences within the sample encode an identical CDR3. CDR3 protein: CALWWLRRKLF. As DNA, the CDR3 is TGTGCCCTGTGGTGGCTCCGTAGGAAACTCTTT. The chain is built from TRGV9 and TRGJ1 or TRGJ2. This CDR3 is built from 11 residues. Germline V CDR1 and CDR2: GITISATS, ISYDGTV (reference sequence).

This clone was seen many times. Translating this DNA gives a protein that differs at residue 4 from the TCRdb one, which belongs to a much larger clone; a read error is likely, and the protein shown is this translation. The chain carries TRGV9 and TRGJ1 or TRGJ2. The CDR3 sequence is 14 residues long. Germline lookup yields CDR1 GITISATS and CDR2 ISYDGTV (reference sequence). CDR3 coding DNA: TGTGCCTTGTTGGAGGAATTCAAATATTATAAGAAACTCTTT. Translating gives CALLEEFKYYKKLF.

For this clone: This DNA's translation and the protein TCRdb lists, from a much larger clone, do not match at residue 5, likely due to a read error; the protein shown is translated from the DNA. V usage is TRGV9 and J usage is TRGJ1 or TRGJ2. Here the J gene came from matching the DNA to germline, since TCRdb omits it. Trimming at V came to 5 bases and at J to 4 bases, leaving 14 bases not matched to a gene. Germline V CDR1 and CDR2: GITISATS, ISYDGTV (reference sequence). The CDR3 loop spans 15 amino acids. The CDR3 DNA sequence: TGTGCCTTGTGGGTGGCTAACGGGGGGTATTATAAGAAACTCTTT. Its translation is CALWVANGGYYKKLF.

A few counts support this clone. Translating this DNA gives a protein that differs at residue 9 from the TCRdb one, which belongs to a much larger clone; a read error is likely, and the protein shown is this translation. As DNA, the CDR3 is TGTGCCACCTGGGACGGGAGCAGGGAACTCTTT. It codes for CATWDGSRELF. No J gene was assigned, while the V gene was called as TRGV2. CDR1 is EGSNGY, CDR2 YDSYNSKV, per germline. This CDR3 contains 11 residues.

This clone was seen at least ten times. For this DNA, TCRdb reports the protein of a much larger clone, which diverges at residue 17, most likely from a read error; the protein presented here is translated directly from the DNA. Here the V gene is TRGV9, but the J gene went uncalled. Germline V gene sequence: CDR1 GITISATS, CDR2 ISYDGTV (reference sequence). CDR3 length: 19 residues. In nucleotides, the CDR3 is TGTGCCTTGTGGGAGGTGGAATTCTCGCAAGAGTTGGGCAAAAAAATCAGGGTATTT. Its protein is CALWEVEFSQELGKKIRVF.

This clone was seen ten or more times. The protein recorded in TCRdb matches a much larger clone and deviates from this DNA's translation at residue 6, suggesting a read error; the protein here is obtained by translating the DNA. CDR3 nucleotides: TGTGCCACCTGGGCCAAACGGTATAAGAAACTCTTT. Translation: CATWAKRYKKLF. The chain is built from TRGV8 and TRGJ1 or TRGJ2. J was trimmed by 7 bases and V by 5 bases; bases with no gene match: 8. Looked up from germline, CDR1 is VENAVY and CDR2 is YDSYNSRV. CDR3 size: 12 residues.